The T cell receptor (beta chain) described here comes from a study of T cells in Graves' hyperthyroidism and ophthalmopathy. Broader study findings: Among clonotypes expanded in thyroid above 0.001, most were also found in blood.

This clonotype came up many times. Its specificity is not known. The CDR3 is 13 residues long. Germline V gene sequence: CDR1 MDHEN, CDR2 SYDVKM. With 5 bases removed from V and 7 bases from J, the gap between germline ends came to 12 bases. Authors of the study amplified TCR beta CDR3 regions from RNA transcripts. HTBI primers drove first-round RT-PCR of the TCR CDR3. MiXCR, applied by TCRdb to the multiplex PCR reads, yields one record per CDR3 protein. This table has around 300,000 distinct CDR3 sequences, about 14% appearing once. The blood sample was taken at first hyperthyroidism diagnosis, before any ophthalmopathy symptoms.

This chain uses TRBV28 with TRBJ1-5; D not resolved. What was sequenced was blood. The receptor comes from a woman between 25 and 40 years old with Graves' hyperthyroidism that later progressed to Graves' ophthalmopathy. The CDR3 region has the DNA TGTGCCAGCAGTCCGCCCCCACGCCAGCCCCAGCATTTT. This gives the protein CASSPPPRQPQHF.